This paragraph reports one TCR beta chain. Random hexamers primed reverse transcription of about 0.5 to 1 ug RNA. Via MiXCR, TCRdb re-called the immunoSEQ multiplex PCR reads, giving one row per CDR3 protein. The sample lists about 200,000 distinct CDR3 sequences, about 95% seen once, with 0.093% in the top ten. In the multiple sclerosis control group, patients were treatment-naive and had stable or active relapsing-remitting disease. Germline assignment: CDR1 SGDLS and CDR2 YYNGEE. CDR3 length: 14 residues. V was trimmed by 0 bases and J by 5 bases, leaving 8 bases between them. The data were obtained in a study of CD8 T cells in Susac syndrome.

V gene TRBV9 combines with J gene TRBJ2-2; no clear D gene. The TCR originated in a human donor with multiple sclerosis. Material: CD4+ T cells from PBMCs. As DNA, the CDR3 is TGTGCCAGCAGCGTAGCTGGCCCAACCGGGGAGCTGTTTTTT. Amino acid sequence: CASSVAGPTGELFF.